The sequence of this T cell receptor beta chain was determined in a study of blood T cells in healthy people across ages. Whole-study results and caveats: Unsorted PBMCs blocked a conclusive comparison of naive and antigen-experienced cells. Per million T cells, TCR beta diversity dropped roughly linearly as age increased.

With 5 bases clipped from V and 0 bases from J, the junction kept 9 bases outside the gene matches. The CDR3 contains 16 residues. Germline V gene data show CDR1 as SEHNR and CDR2 as FQNEAQ (reference sequence). In its sample, this clonotype was seen a few times. The antigen is unknown. A second PCR, run for roughly 7 to 11 cycles, used a sample-barcoded 5' primer plus a J-beta primer mix. Tagging of each cDNA molecule was performed by a template-switch adaptor with 12 random nucleotides. A minimum of 3 million CDR3-containing paired-end reads was obtained for each sample. MiXCR was run by TCRdb on the 5' RACE reads, yielding one entry per CDR3 protein. The sample carries roughly 2 million distinct CDR3 sequences, 40% to 55% recorded once.

The chain has TRBV7-9 and TRBJ1-2, with 7 bases matching TRBD1. The TCR was taken from a woman aged 40 to 55 in good health. Specimen: blood. CDR3 DNA sequence: TGTGCCAGCAGCCCGAACCCGGGACAGTCTAACTATGGCTACACCTTC. It encodes CASSPNPGQSNYGYTF.